These T cell receptor beta chains were read from a single sample in a study of T cells in Graves' hyperthyroidism and ophthalmopathy. TCRdb fed the multiplex PCR reads into MiXCR, producing one record per CDR3 protein. The repertoire holds roughly 420,000 distinct CDR3 sequences, with around 15% as singletons. Sequenced sample: blood. The receptor set was obtained from a woman aged 18-35 years with Graves' hyperthyroidism. Each CDR3 is given with its conserved first and last residue. The D gene is left open where the match is weak. Size values are once, few and many counts, or a class for expanded clones, and some rows have none.

J gene: TRBJ2-2; clone size: few; V gene: TRBV9; CDR3 length: 15; D gene: TRBD1; CDR3 DNA: TGTGCCAGCAGCCCCGGACAGGGGATCACCGGGGAGCTGTTTTTT; CDR3 protein: CASSPGQGITGELFF
J gene: TRBJ1-3; clone size: -; V gene: TRBV11-2; CDR3 length: 15; D gene: -; CDR3 DNA: TGTGCCAGCAGTGGGGTCTCCGGAACTGGAAACACCATATATTTT; CDR3 protein: CASSGVSGTGNTIYF
J gene: TRBJ2-5; clone size: -; V gene: TRBV25-1; CDR3 length: 16; D gene: -; CDR3 DNA: TGTGCCAGCAGTTCGAGAAACAGGGCGCCTGGGGAGACCCAGTACTTC; CDR3 protein: CASSSRNRAPGETQYF
J gene: TRBJ2-5; clone size: many; V gene: TRBV7-2; CDR3 length: 16; D gene: TRBD2; CDR3 DNA: TGTGCCAGCAGCTTAGGAGGCGGGAGGCGAGCAGAGACCCAGTACTTC; CDR3 protein: CASSLGGGRRAETQYF
J gene: TRBJ1-5; clone size: many; V gene: TRBV30; CDR3 length: 15; D gene: TRBD1; CDR3 DNA: TGTGCCTGGAGTGTACGGGACAGCTTAAATCAGCCCCAGCATTTT; CDR3 protein: CAWSVRDSLNQPQHF
J gene: TRBJ2-2; clone size: many; V gene: TRBV29-1; CDR3 length: 13; D gene: TRBD1; CDR3 DNA: TGCAGCGTTGAAGGGGACAGGGCCGGGGAGCTGTTTTTT; CDR3 protein: CSVEGDRAGELFF
J gene: TRBJ2-5; clone size: many; V gene: TRBV7-2; CDR3 length: 15; D gene: TRBD2; CDR3 DNA: TGTGCCAGCAGCTTACCTAGCGGGAGTAAAGAGACCCAGTACTTC; CDR3 protein: CASSLPSGSKETQYF
J gene: TRBJ2-7; clone size: few; V gene: TRBV9; CDR3 length: 15; D gene: TRBD1; CDR3 DNA: TGTGCCAGCAGCGTCGGGACAGGGGGGAGCCTCGAGCAGTACTTC; CDR3 protein: CASSVGTGGSLEQYF
J gene: TRBJ1-2; clone size: many; V gene: TRBV29-1; CDR3 length: 12; D gene: -; CDR3 DNA: TGCAGCGTTGAAAACGGAATCTATGGCTACACCTTC; CDR3 protein: CSVENGIYGYTF
J gene: TRBJ1-5; clone size: few; V gene: TRBV20-1; CDR3 length: 13; D gene: -; CDR3 DNA: TGCAGTGCTCAGACGGCAGTCAATCAGCCCCAGCATTTT; CDR3 protein: CSAQTAVNQPQHF
J gene: TRBJ2-2; clone size: -; V gene: TRBV9; CDR3 length: 13; D gene: -; CDR3 DNA: TGTGCCACGAGAAAAGGTCACACCGGGGAGCTGTTTTTT; CDR3 protein: CATRKGHTGELFF
J gene: TRBJ1-4; clone size: -; V gene: TRBV27; CDR3 length: 14; D gene: -; CDR3 DNA: TGTGCCAGCAGGCCGACAGCCATCCTTGAAAAACTGTTTTTT; CDR3 protein: CASRPTAILEKLFF
J gene: TRBJ1-6; clone size: -; V gene: TRBV25-1; CDR3 length: 15; D gene: -; CDR3 DNA: TGTGCCAGCAGTGAATCGATACAGGGATATTCACCCCTCCACTTT; CDR3 protein: CASSESIQGYSPLHF
J gene: TRBJ2-1; clone size: many; V gene: TRBV10-3; CDR3 length: 15; D gene: TRBD2; CDR3 DNA: TGTGCCATCAGTCGACTAGCGGGAGAGTTAAATGAGCAGTTCTTC; CDR3 protein: CAISRLAGELNEQFF
J gene: TRBJ2-7; clone size: many; V gene: TRBV7-9; CDR3 length: 15; D gene: TRBD2; CDR3 DNA: TGTGCCAGCAGCGAACAAGCGGGAGACCACCACGAGCAGTACTTC; CDR3 protein: CASSEQAGDHHEQYF
J gene: TRBJ1-1; clone size: -; V gene: TRBV7-9; CDR3 length: 15; D gene: TRBD1; CDR3 DNA: TGTGCCAGCAGCTTCCGGACAGGGGCGAACACTGAAGCTTTCTTT; CDR3 protein: CASSFRTGANTEAFF
J gene: TRBJ1-6; clone size: few; V gene: TRBV6-2/TRBV6-3; CDR3 length: 17; D gene: -; CDR3 DNA: TGTGCCACCTATCAGGAGACAGACAGCTCCTATAATTCACCCCTCCACTTT; CDR3 protein: CATYQETDSSYNSPLHF
J gene: TRBJ2-5; clone size: many; V gene: TRBV5-1; CDR3 length: 15; D gene: -; CDR3 DNA: TGCGCCAGCAGCGTAAGCCACAGGGTCGAAGAGACCCAGTACTTC; CDR3 protein: CASSVSHRVEETQYF
J gene: TRBJ2-2; clone size: few; V gene: TRBV9; CDR3 length: 16; D gene: -; CDR3 DNA: TGTGCCAGCAGCGTAAGGCAGGGCAGGAACACCGGGGAGCTGTTTTTT; CDR3 protein: CASSVRQGRNTGELFF
J gene: TRBJ1-2; clone size: many; V gene: TRBV27; CDR3 length: 15; D gene: TRBD1; CDR3 DNA: TGTGCCAGCAGCGGGACAGGTCCTGCTAACTATGGCTACACCTTC; CDR3 protein: CASSGTGPANYGYTF
J gene: TRBJ2-1; clone size: -; V gene: TRBV20-1; CDR3 length: 12; D gene: -; CDR3 DNA: TGCAGTGCTAGGGAGTTCGAGCGGGAGCAGTTCTTC; CDR3 protein: CSAREFEREQFF
J gene: TRBJ1-5; clone size: many; V gene: TRBV7-2; CDR3 length: 16; D gene: -; CDR3 DNA: TGTGCCAGCAGCTTAACGGCCATTTATGGCAATCAGCCCCAGCATTTT; CDR3 protein: CASSLTAIYGNQPQHF
J gene: TRBJ1-5; clone size: many; V gene: TRBV30; CDR3 length: 13; D gene: -; CDR3 DNA: TGTGCCTGGAGTGTAGACACCAATCAGCCCCAGCATTTT; CDR3 protein: CAWSVDTNQPQHF
J gene: TRBJ2-7; clone size: many; V gene: TRBV2; CDR3 length: 14; D gene: -; CDR3 DNA: TGTGCCAGCAAGGAGGTCACAAGCTCCTACGAGCAGTACTTC; CDR3 protein: CASKEVTSSYEQYF
J gene: TRBJ1-3; clone size: few; V gene: TRBV3-1; CDR3 length: 17; D gene: -; CDR3 DNA: TGTGCCAGCAGCCAAGGGGGGACACTTCATACTGGAAACACCATATATTTT; CDR3 protein: CASSQGGTLHTGNTIYF
J gene: TRBJ2-2; clone size: -; V gene: TRBV5-1; CDR3 length: 17; D gene: -; CDR3 DNA: TGCGCCAGCAGCTTCCCCGGCGGCGGAACGAACACCGGGGAGCTGTTTTTT; CDR3 protein: CASSFPGGGTNTGELFF
J gene: TRBJ2-1; clone size: -; V gene: TRBV6-5; CDR3 length: 16; D gene: -; CDR3 DNA: TGTGCCAGCAGTTACTCGCGTTCAACGGGGAACAATGAGCAGTTCTTC; CDR3 protein: CASSYSRSTGNNEQFF
J gene: TRBJ2-1; clone size: -; V gene: TRBV7-8; CDR3 length: 17; D gene: TRBD2; CDR3 DNA: TGTGCCAGCAGCTCCTTACCGGGACTAGCTCCCTACAATGAGCAGTTCTTC; CDR3 protein: CASSSLPGLAPYNEQFF
J gene: TRBJ2-1; clone size: -; V gene: TRBV6-1; CDR3 length: 14; D gene: -; CDR3 DNA: TGTGCCAGCCATGGGAGCAGCCACATGCCTGAGCAGTTCTTC; CDR3 protein: CASHGSSHMPEQFF
J gene: TRBJ2-1; clone size: many; V gene: TRBV28; CDR3 length: 12; D gene: -; CDR3 DNA: TGTGCCAGCAGCTTGACGGGACGGGAGCAGTTCTTC; CDR3 protein: CASSLTGREQFF
J gene: TRBJ2-1; clone size: many; V gene: TRBV10-2; CDR3 length: 14; D gene: TRBD1; CDR3 DNA: TGCGCCAGCAGTGAGTGGAAGGGGGCCGATGAGCAGTTCTTC; CDR3 protein: CASSEWKGADEQFF
J gene: TRBJ1-5; clone size: many; V gene: TRBV28; CDR3 length: 14; D gene: TRBD1; CDR3 DNA: TGTGCCAGCAGCTTAGGACAGGGGGAACAGCCCCAGCATTTT; CDR3 protein: CASSLGQGEQPQHF
J gene: TRBJ2-3; clone size: many; V gene: TRBV6-1; CDR3 length: 13; D gene: -; CDR3 DNA: TGTGCCAGCAGTGCTGACAGTTTCGGTACGCAGTATTTT; CDR3 protein: CASSADSFGTQYF
J gene: TRBJ1-2; clone size: many; V gene: TRBV4-1; CDR3 length: 14; D gene: -; CDR3 DNA: TGCGCCAGCAGCCAAGATCGACGAGTCTATGGCTACACCTTC; CDR3 protein: CASSQDRRVYGYTF
J gene: TRBJ1-1; clone size: many; V gene: TRBV25-1; CDR3 length: 15; D gene: -; CDR3 DNA: TGTGCCAGCAGTGAATCGGGCGCTCTGAACACTGAAGCTTTCTTT; CDR3 protein: CASSESGALNTEAFF
J gene: TRBJ2-3; clone size: many; V gene: TRBV4-3; CDR3 length: 13; D gene: TRBD2; CDR3 DNA: TGCGCCAGCAGCCAAGATCCCGGGACTAGGCAGTATTTT; CDR3 protein: CASSQDPGTRQYF
J gene: TRBJ1-4; clone size: few; V gene: TRBV3-1; CDR3 length: 15; D gene: -; CDR3 DNA: TGTGCCAGCAGCCAAGATGCACAGCCGGGTGAAAAACTGTTTTTT; CDR3 protein: CASSQDAQPGEKLFF
J gene: TRBJ1-1; clone size: -; V gene: TRBV6-1; CDR3 length: 14; D gene: TRBD1; CDR3 DNA: TGTGCCAGCAGTCGGACAGGGCTGAGCGCTGAAGCTTTCTTT; CDR3 protein: CASSRTGLSAEAFF
J gene: TRBJ1-2; clone size: few; V gene: TRBV20-1; CDR3 length: 15; D gene: -; CDR3 DNA: TGCAGTGCTAGAGATTCGAAAGGGGCTGACTATGGCTACACCTTC; CDR3 protein: CSARDSKGADYGYTF
J gene: TRBJ2-7; clone size: many; V gene: TRBV7-8; CDR3 length: 14; D gene: TRBD1; CDR3 DNA: TGTGCCAGCCAAGGTCCGGGACAGGCCTACGAGCAGTACTTC; CDR3 protein: CASQGPGQAYEQYF
J gene: TRBJ2-7; clone size: many; V gene: TRBV27; CDR3 length: 14; D gene: TRBD1; CDR3 DNA: TGTGCCAGCAGTGTACCCACAGGGGGCGGGGAGCAGTACTTC; CDR3 protein: CASSVPTGGGEQYF
J gene: TRBJ2-1; clone size: -; V gene: TRBV14; CDR3 length: 15; D gene: TRBD2; CDR3 DNA: TGTGCCAGCAGCCCCGGGACTACAACCTACAATGAGCGGTTCTTC; CDR3 protein: CASSPGTTTYNERFF
J gene: TRBJ2-7; clone size: many; V gene: TRBV20-1; CDR3 length: 15; D gene: TRBD2; CDR3 DNA: TGCAGTGCTAGGGAAGCGAGCGGGAGTCTGTACGAGCAGTACTTC; CDR3 protein: CSAREASGSLYEQYF
J gene: TRBJ2-1; clone size: many; V gene: TRBV5-1; CDR3 length: 14; D gene: TRBD1; CDR3 DNA: TGCGCCAGCAGCGGACAGGGAACCCACAATGAGCAGTTCTTC; CDR3 protein: CASSGQGTHNEQFF
J gene: TRBJ1-2; clone size: many; V gene: TRBV28; CDR3 length: 14; D gene: -; CDR3 DNA: TGTGCCAGCAGTTCGACAGTTACCAACTATGGCTACACCTTC; CDR3 protein: CASSSTVTNYGYTF
J gene: TRBJ2-5; clone size: many; V gene: TRBV7-8; CDR3 length: 13; D gene: -; CDR3 DNA: TGTGCCAGCAGCTCCGGGGGTCCCCAGACCCAGTACTTC; CDR3 protein: CASSSGGPQTQYF
J gene: TRBJ1-2; clone size: -; V gene: TRBV3-1; CDR3 length: 17; D gene: TRBD1; CDR3 DNA: TGTGCCAGCAGCCGCCCGACAGGGGGCTCTGATAACTATGGCTACACCTTC; CDR3 protein: CASSRPTGGSDNYGYTF
J gene: TRBJ2-1; clone size: many; V gene: TRBV11-2; CDR3 length: 18; D gene: -; CDR3 DNA: TGTGCCAGCACCAACCCACTGGGACAAGGCAGCTCCTACAATGAGCAGTTCTTC; CDR3 protein: CASTNPLGQGSSYNEQFF
J gene: TRBJ2-7; clone size: few; V gene: TRBV5-1; CDR3 length: 18; D gene: TRBD2; CDR3 DNA: TGCGCCAGCAGCTTTAGGAAAGGGTGGCTAGCGGGCTCCTACGAGCAGTACTTC; CDR3 protein: CASSFRKGWLAGSYEQYF
J gene: TRBJ2-1; clone size: many; V gene: TRBV28; CDR3 length: 14; D gene: TRBD1; CDR3 DNA: TGTGCCACCGCAGGGGGACAGGGGCGCAATGAGCAGTTCTTC; CDR3 protein: CATAGGQGRNEQFF
J gene: TRBJ1-6; clone size: -; V gene: TRBV7-2; CDR3 length: 18; D gene: TRBD1; CDR3 DNA: TGTGCCAGCAGCTTCAGCCCGGGACAGGGGTTAGGCAATTCACCCCTCCACTTT; CDR3 protein: CASSFSPGQGLGNSPLHF
J gene: TRBJ2-7; clone size: -; V gene: TRBV29-1; CDR3 length: 12; D gene: -; CDR3 DNA: TGCAGCGCTACCCGGGACGGTTGCGAGCAGTACTTC; CDR3 protein: CSATRDGCEQYF
J gene: TRBJ2-7; clone size: few; V gene: TRBV9; CDR3 length: 15; D gene: -; CDR3 DNA: TGTGCCAGCAGCGTAGGAGCGGAGCTTGGGGAGGAGCAGTACTTC; CDR3 protein: CASSVGAELGEEQYF
J gene: TRBJ1-2; clone size: -; V gene: TRBV18; CDR3 length: 13; D gene: TRBD1; CDR3 DNA: TGTGCCAGCAGCGAGATCACAGGGGACGGCTACACCTTC; CDR3 protein: CASSEITGDGYTF
J gene: TRBJ2-5; clone size: few; V gene: TRBV5-1; CDR3 length: 15; D gene: -; CDR3 DNA: TGCGCCAGCAGCTTGGTGGCAAAAAGCCAAGAGACCCAGTACTTC; CDR3 protein: CASSLVAKSQETQYF
J gene: TRBJ1-4; clone size: once; V gene: TRBV4-1; CDR3 length: 14; D gene: -; CDR3 DNA: TGCGCCAGCAGCCAAGTGGCAGGGAATGAAAAACTGTTTTTT; CDR3 protein: CASSQVAGNEKLFF
J gene: TRBJ1-5; clone size: many; V gene: TRBV6-6; CDR3 length: 17; D gene: TRBD1; CDR3 DNA: TGTGCCAGCAGTTACAGCCCGACAGGGGCGGACAATCAGCCCCAGCATTTT; CDR3 protein: CASSYSPTGADNQPQHF
J gene: TRBJ2-3; clone size: -; V gene: TRBV7-3; CDR3 length: 14; D gene: -; CDR3 DNA: TGTGCCAGCAGCTTCGACGGGAGCACAGATACGCAGTATTTT; CDR3 protein: CASSFDGSTDTQYF
J gene: TRBJ1-1; clone size: many; V gene: TRBV12-3/TRBV12-4; CDR3 length: 17; D gene: TRBD1; CDR3 DNA: TGTGCCAGCAGTCCGAGGACAGGGGGCTACAGGAACACTGAAGCTTTCTTT; CDR3 protein: CASSPRTGGYRNTEAFF
J gene: TRBJ2-7; clone size: many; V gene: TRBV7-2; CDR3 length: 15; D gene: -; CDR3 DNA: TGTGCCAGCAGCTTAGCGGAAGCAGGGTTCTACGAGCAGTACTTC; CDR3 protein: CASSLAEAGFYEQYF